The clone carrying this TCR beta chain showed up just a few times. A second 7 to 11 cycle PCR used barcoded and J-beta primers. One entry per CDR3 protein results from TCRdb running MiXCR on the 5' RACE reads. The sample carries about 1.4 million distinct CDR3 sequences, approximately 59% recorded once. Caucasian, healthy and from Russia, the donors were aged between about 6 and 90. These data are taken from a study of blood T cells in healthy people across ages. The V end lost 8 bases, the J end lost 4 bases, and 20 bases lay between the germline ends. The CDR3 is 14 amino acids. The germline V gene has CDR1 SQVTM and CDR2 ANQGSEA.

Sequences were obtained from blood. The V gene is TRBV29-1, the J gene TRBJ2-5; tentatively, D is TRBD1 (5 bases). The receptor was isolated from a man younger than 30 in good health. Here the CDR3 DNA reads TGCAGCCTGGCAGCAGGGCTGGGGTTAGAGACCCAGTACTTC. The encoded protein is CSLAAGLGLETQYF.